The 21 T cell receptor beta chains reported below all come from one sample, sequenced in a study of post-analysis software for immune sequencing data (dated by TCRdb to 2013 to 2016). Results the study describes overall, beyond this receptor: Patients showed significantly higher frequencies than controls for a handful of TRBV segments, among them TRBV5-6, TRBV5-1 and TRBV20-1.

These receptors' targets are unknown. Libraries were made using PCR. Sequencing used an Illumina HiSeq 2500. To reduce PCR and sequencing biases, unique molecular identifiers were built into the TCR beta cDNA libraries. TCRdb trimmed public reads at Q25 via fastp, called clones via MiXCR and kept in-frame beta chains. One record per CDR3 amino acid sequence lists the most common genes and DNA. Counted in this sample were approximately 440,000 distinct CDR3 sequences; approximately 45% of them appeared once. In total, the top ten clones hold roughly 12% of the sample. The sequenced sample was blood. Receptor source: a girl between 10 and 17 years old with multiple sclerosis.

V gene TRBV20-1 combines with J gene TRBJ2-1; D perhaps matches TRBD2 (6 bases). The CDR3 length is 14 residues. V was cut by 2 bases and J by 6 bases, with 14 bases left in between. Germline V gene data show CDR1 as DFQATT and CDR2 as SNEGSKA (reference sequence). The CDR3 DNA reads TGCAGTGCTAGATTTGGAAAGGGAGGCAATGAGCAGTTCTTC. It is translated as CSARFGKGGNEQFF.

V gene TRBV6-5 combines with J gene TRBJ1-2, with D perhaps matching TRBD1 (5 bases). This CDR3 contains 12 residues. In germline, CDR1 is MNHEY, CDR2 SVGAGI. V was cut by 4 bases and J by 7 bases, with 10 bases left in between. CDR3 nucleotide sequence: TGTGCCAGCAGTTCACCAGGGAGTGGCTACACCTTC. This translates into CASSSPGSGYTF.

This sequence joins TRBV5-1 and TRBJ2-1, with D perhaps TRBD2 (5 bases). In germline, CDR1 is SGHRS, CDR2 YFSETQ. The ends were cut back, 3 bases at V and 5 bases at J, with 18 bases in the middle. The CDR3 contains 16 residues. CDR3 nucleotide sequence: TGCGCCAGCAGCTCGACCCCCTACACGGGGAACAATGAGCAGTTCTTC. Translating gives CASSSTPYTGNNEQFF. The whole variable domain, remainder taken from reference TRBV5-1 and TRBJ2-1, is KAGVTQTPRYLIKTRGQQVTLSCSPISGHRSVSWYQQTPGQGLQFLFEYFSETQRNKGNFPGRFSGRQFSNSRSEMNVSTLELGDSALYLCASSSTPYTGNNEQFFGPGTRLTVL.

In this sample, this clonotype turned up a few times. This sequence joins TRBV3-1 and TRBJ2-1, with unresolved D. This CDR3 has 12 residues. The V end lost 5 bases, the J end lost 1 base, and 3 bases lay between the germline ends. Germline assignment: CDR1 LGHDT and CDR2 YNNKEL (reference sequence). The DNA of the CDR3 is TGTGCCAGCAGCGAGTCCTACAATGAGCAGTTCTTC. It yields the protein CASSESYNEQFF.

The V call is TRBV7-8, the J call TRBJ2-3; possible D gene TRBD2, 5 bases. Per germline, CDR1 SGHVS and CDR2 FQNEAQ. The V and J ends lost 5 bases and 1 base respectively, with 16 bases between them. This CDR3 is built from 16 residues. The CDR3 protein is CASSQPSSVGTDTQYF. The CDR3 DNA follows: TGTGCCAGCAGCCAGCCCAGTAGCGTGGGCACAGATACGCAGTATTTT.

The chain has TRBV11-1 and TRBJ2-7, with D possibly matching TRBD2 (5 bases). Germline assignment: CDR1 SGHAT and CDR2 FQDESV (reference sequence). CDR3 length equals 18 residues. Trimming stripped 5 bases from V and 1 base from J, with 24 bases between. The CDR3 DNA follows: TGTGCCAGCAGCCCCCGTAGGACGGACTGGCTCATGTCCTACGAGCAGTACTTC. This encodes CASSPRRTDWLMSYEQYF.

The V call is TRBV29-1, the J call TRBJ2-1; 14 bases agree with TRBD2. The CDR3 runs 14 residues. Trimming cost V 1 base and J 9 bases; bases outside gene matches: 2. Germline lookup yields CDR1 SQVTM and CDR2 ANQGSEA. The CDR3 sequence: CSVEAGLAGVEQFF. CDR3 nucleotide sequence: TGCAGCGTTGAAGCGGGACTAGCGGGAGTTGAGCAGTTCTTC.

V gene TRBV5-1 combines with J gene TRBJ1-4, with D unresolved. V lost 2 bases and J 4 bases, leaving 9 bases between the germline ends. The CDR3 spans 14 residues. The germline gives CDR1 SGHRS, CDR2 YFSETQ. CDR3 sequence reads: CASSFTGFNEKLFF. The CDR3 DNA follows: TGCGCCAGCAGCTTTACTGGTTTTAATGAAAAACTGTTTTTT.

V and J are TRBV5-1 and TRBJ2-7; D is perhaps TRBD2 (6 bases). This CDR3 is built from 13 residues. Trimming left V 1 base short and J 9 bases short, with 14 bases between. Germline V gives CDR1 SGHRS, CDR2 YFSETQ. CDR3 DNA: TGCGCCAGCAGCTTGACGGGAGTATGGGGGCAGTACTTC. Protein: CASSLTGVWGQYF.

The gene calls are TRBV28 and TRBJ1-1; no clear D gene. Germline V gives CDR1 MDHEN, CDR2 SYDVKM. The V end was cut by 4 bases, the J end by 0 bases, with 12 bases between. The CDR3 has 15 residues. CDR3 loop: CASSSVVALNTEAFF. CDR3 coding DNA: TGTGCCAGCAGTTCGGTGGTGGCCCTGAACACTGAAGCTTTCTTT. Based on the CDR3 plus reference TRBV28 and TRBJ1-1, the full variable domain is DVKVTQSSRYLVKRTGEKVFLECVQDMDHENMFWYRQDPGLGLRLIYFSYDVKMKEKGDIPEGYSVSREKKERFSLILESASTNQTSMYLCASSSVVALNTEAFFGQGTRLTVV.

CDR3 in DNA: TGTGCCAGCAGTAGTAGCGGGAGGACCCCCTACGAGCAGTACTTC. Translating gives CASSSSGRTPYEQYF. The chain uses TRBV6-5 and TRBJ2-7, with 10 bases identical to TRBD2. This CDR3 is 15 amino acids long. Germline trimming cut 5 bases from V and 2 bases from J; bases unmatched to any gene: 6. The germline V gene has CDR1 MNHEY and CDR2 SVGAGI.

The chain joins TRBV20-1 to TRBJ2-3; the match to TRBD2 covers 8 bases. J was trimmed by 0 bases and V by 3 bases; bases with no gene match: 8. Germline V gene lookup returns CDR1 DFQATT and CDR2 SNEGSKA (reference sequence). There are 16 residues in the CDR3. The CDR3 bases are TGCAGTGCTAGTCGATCGGGGGGGACAAGCACAGATACGCAGTATTTT. This translates into CSASRSGGTSTDTQYF.

On this clonotype: One end of the junction is discordant with germline, which a read error may explain. The V and J genes are TRBV20-1 and TRBJ2-3, with TRBD2 matching over 7 bases. The germline V gene has CDR1 DFQATT and CDR2 SNEGSKA (reference sequence). The CDR3 runs 15 residues. In DNA form, the CDR3 reads TGCAGTGCTAGATTGGCTAGCGGAGACTTACATACGCGGTATTTT. Its protein product is CSARLASGDLHTRYF.

V and J are TRBV6-6 and TRBJ2-5, with D possibly being TRBD2 (5 bases). CDR3 length: 12 residues. Trimming removed 6 bases from V and 11 bases from J, with 16 bases in between. The V gene's germline CDR1 is MNHNY and CDR2 SVGAGI (reference sequence). The CDR3 region is CASSSSTGEQYF. The CDR3 coding sequence is TGTGCCAGCAGCTCGTCCACCGGGGAGCAGTACTTC.

The chain recombines TRBV28 with TRBJ2-2, with 9 nucleotides matching TRBD2. Germline CDR1 reads MDHEN; CDR2 reads SYDVKM. This CDR3 region has 16 residues. V lost 5 bases, J lost 1 base, and 5 bases stayed unmatched. CDR3 sequence: CASSPWTSENTGELFF. CDR3 DNA sequence: TGTGCCAGCAGTCCATGGACTAGCGAGAACACCGGGGAGCTGTTTTTT.

This clonotype has a count of ten or more. V usage is TRBV4-1 and J usage is TRBJ2-7; D ambiguous. Germline loops: CDR1 MGHRA, CDR2 YSYEKL. Between the trimmed V and J ends, which lost 0 bases and 2 bases, there was a span of 2 bases. This CDR3 is built from 12 residues. The CDR3 DNA reads as TGCGCCAGCAGCCAAGAGGCCTACGAGCAGTACTTC. As protein: CASSQEAYEQYF.

The rearrangement links TRBV6-5 to TRBJ2-1; 8 bases are shared with TRBD1. CDR3 length equals 15 residues. V shed 2 bases, J shed 10 bases, and the junction held 10 bases outside the gene matches. In germline, CDR1 is MNHEY, CDR2 SVGAGI. The CDR3 spells CASSYETRGLGEQFF. Written as DNA, the CDR3 is TGTGCCAGCAGTTACGAGACCAGGGGGCTTGGGGAGCAGTTCTTC.

The table lists this clonotype with a count of one. This rearrangement joins TRBV10-3 to TRBJ2-1; possibly TRBD1 or TRBD2 for D (6 bases each). The CDR3 extends over 11 amino acids. The germline V and J ends were trimmed by 5 bases and 10 bases, with 9 bases remaining between them. The V gene's germline CDR1 is ENHRY and CDR2 SYGVKD. The CDR3 spells CAISTGREQFF. CDR3 bases: TGTGCCATCAGTACAGGGAGGGAGCAGTTCTTC.

This clonotype was counted a few times. V usage is TRBV29-1 and J usage is TRBJ2-6, with D maybe TRBD2 (6 bases). CDR3 size: 17 residues. CDR1 is SQVTM, CDR2 ANQGSEA, per germline. The V gene lost 0 bases and the J gene lost 2 bases, with 14 bases spanning the gap. The CDR3 loop is CSVEDRVGGPGANVLTF. DNA for the CDR3: TGCAGCGTTGAAGATCGTGTGGGGGGACCTGGGGCCAACGTCCTGACTTTC.

V gene TRBV11-2 combines with J gene TRBJ2-5; 8 bases fit TRBD2. The V segment lost 4 bases and the J segment 5 bases; nucleotides outside the gene matches: 9. The CDR3 consists of 15 residues. The germline V gene encodes CDR1 SGHAT and CDR2 FQNNGV. CDR3 region: CASSSSGSPPETQYF. CDR3 nucleotide sequence: TGTGCCAGCAGCTCCAGCGGGAGTCCCCCGGAGACCCAGTACTTC.

Details on this clonotype: At one boundary the junction diverges from the germline segment, which might be a read error. This chain uses TRBV9 with TRBJ2-3; 9 nucleotides align to TRBD2. Germline CDR1 reads SGDLS; CDR2 reads YYNGEE. This CDR3 comprises 16 residues. CDR3 nucleotide sequence: TGTGCCAGCAGCGCAACGCTAGCGGGGACCACACATACGCAGTATTTT. Its protein is CASSATLAGTTHTQYF.